The 21 T cell receptor beta chains in this list originate from one sample, sequenced in a study of PD-1 blockade in classical Hodgkin lymphoma. Time point noted: cycle 4 day 1 (C4D1), after less than seven weeks of nivolumab. There was relapse after autologous stem cell transplantation in every patient, and there was variation in brentuximab vedotin exposure. Sequencing used immunoSEQ multiplex PCR; TCRdb keeps in-frame clones, though not all of them. In the table there are about 25,000 clones, approximately 68% of which are singletons. The sample was peripheral blood mononuclear cells (PBMCs), taken before the fourth cycle of nivolumab. The receptors were gathered from a human donor with classical Hodgkin lymphoma.

The J gene is TRBJ2-4, the V gene TRBV28, with 10 bases matching TRBD2. Germline V lookup: CDR1 MDHEN, CDR2 SYDVKM. V shed 3 bases and J 15 bases; nucleotides not matched to a gene: 8. This CDR3 spans 13 amino acids. The CDR3 loop reads CASSLTSGPQGYF. DNA for the CDR3: TGTGCCAGCAGTTTGACTAGCGGGCCCCAGGGGTACTTC. The whole variable domain, remainder taken from reference TRBV28 and TRBJ2-4, is DVKVTQSSRYLVKRTGEKVFLECVQDMDHENMFWYRQDPGLGLRLIYFSYDVKMKEKGDIPEGYSVSREKKERFSLILESASTNQTSMYLCASSLTSGPQGYFGAGTRLSVL.

This clone was picked up one time. The rearrangement links TRBV27 to TRBJ1-1, with no clear D. Germline V gene data show CDR1 as MNHEY and CDR2 as SMNVEV (reference sequence). There are 11 residues in the CDR3. The germline V and J ends were trimmed by 8 bases and 1 base, with 5 bases remaining between them. DNA for the CDR3: TGTGCCAGCGTGGCGAACACTGAAGCTTTCTTT. This translates into CASVANTEAFF.

The chain employs TRBV2 and TRBJ2-7, with TRBD1 identical over 8 bases. The V gene's germline CDR1 is SNHLY and CDR2 FYNNEI. The CDR3 has 13 residues. V lost 8 bases, J lost 6 bases, and 9 bases stayed unmatched. CDR3 sequence: CASARTGNIEQYF. The CDR3 coding sequence is TGTGCCAGCGCCCGGACAGGGAACATCGAGCAGTACTTC.

This clone occurred once. The rearrangement joins TRBV6-6 to TRBJ2-7; D may match TRBD1 or TRBD2 (7 bases each). This CDR3 region has 15 residues. V was cut by 2 bases and J by 5 bases, with 16 bases left in between. The germline gives CDR1 MNHNY, CDR2 SVGAGI (reference sequence). The CDR3 region has the DNA TGTGCCAGCAGTTACCCCAGGGGGGAGGGGAACGAGCAGTACTTC. Residues: CASSYPRGEGNEQYF.

The chain employs TRBV12-5 and TRBJ1-1; 10 bases fit TRBD1. Germline CDR1 LGHNT, CDR2 FRNRAP. V gave up 4 bases and J gave up 6 bases; unmatched junction bases: 5. The CDR3 is 14 amino acids. CDR3 nucleotides: TGTGCTAGTGGTTCTTCGGGACAGGGGTCTGAAGCTTTCTTT. This sequence encodes CASGSSGQGSEAFF.

This chain joins TRBV2 and TRBJ2-5; 7 bases align to TRBD1. Looked up from germline, CDR1 is SNHLY and CDR2 is FYNNEI. The V and J ends lost 6 bases and 5 bases, in that order; junction bases with no gene match: 12. This CDR3 comprises 15 residues. The CDR3 DNA is TGTGCCAGCAGCCTCAGGGGGATTATTGCGGAGACCCAGTACTTC. The encoded protein is CASSLRGIIAETQYF.

This chain uses TRBV9 with TRBJ2-7; 7 positions match TRBD2. V lost 0 bases, J lost 5 bases, and 8 bases stayed unmatched. The V gene's germline CDR1 is SGDLS and CDR2 YYNGEE. CDR3 size: 15 residues. CDR3 DNA sequence: TGTGCCAGCAGCGTAGAAGGGGAGGGTACCCACGAGCAGTACTTC. Translation: CASSVEGEGTHEQYF.

This clone was seen a few times. The genes are TRBV30 and TRBJ2-2; D is perhaps TRBD2 (6 bases). In germline, CDR1 is GTSNPN, CDR2 SVGIG (reference sequence). The CDR3 has 13 residues. V shed 2 bases and J shed 7 bases, with 11 bases lying between them. The CDR3 DNA reads as TGTGCCTGGAGTCCCTCGGGGGTCGGGGAGCTGTTTTTT. Translated, it gives CAWSPSGVGELFF.

A single count supports this clone. The J gene is TRBJ1-1, the V gene TRBV27; TRBD1 matches 7 bases. The trim removed 5 bases at V and 5 bases at J, leaving 11 bases unmatched. Germline assignment: CDR1 MNHEY and CDR2 SMNVEV (reference sequence). The CDR3 is made up of 15 amino acids. The CDR3 DNA follows: TGTGCCAGCAGTACCAGACAGGGAAACGAGACTGAAGCTTTCTTT. Encoded protein: CASSTRQGNETEAFF.

The chain is built from TRBV27 and TRBJ2-7; 7 bases are a match to TRBD1. The V and J ends lost 6 bases and 2 bases, in that order; junction bases with no gene match: 7. The V gene's germline CDR1 is MNHEY and CDR2 SMNVEV (reference sequence). This CDR3 is 14 amino acids long. The CDR3 coding sequence is TGTGCCAGCAGCAAACAGGGGTCTGCCTACGAGCAGTACTTC. This translates into CASSKQGSAYEQYF.

The rearrangement uses TRBV28 and TRBJ1-6; D is perhaps TRBD1 (5 bases). The CDR3 is made up of 14 amino acids. Trimming pared 11 bases from V and 4 bases from J, leaving 15 bases between. Germline V CDR1 and CDR2: MDHEN, SYDVKM. The CDR3 loop is CAGRDGLYNSPLHF. The CDR3 DNA follows: TGTGCCGGCCGGGACGGACTTTATAATTCACCCCTCCACTTT.

In this sample, this clone turned up once. The chain employs TRBV7-9 and TRBJ1-4, with no clear D. The germline gives CDR1 SEHNR, CDR2 FQNEAQ (reference sequence). The CDR3 has 14 amino acids. The V and J ends lost 5 bases and 0 bases respectively, with 7 bases between them. As DNA, the CDR3 is TGTGCCAGCAGCCCCAGTGCAACTAATGAAAAACTGTTTTTT. This gives the protein CASSPSATNEKLFF.

This clone has a handful of counts. V is TRBV19 and J is TRBJ1-6, with D maybe TRBD1 (6 bases). The CDR3 runs to 13 residues. The germline gives CDR1 LNHDA, CDR2 SQIVND (reference sequence). V was pared by 8 bases and J by 8 bases, with 13 bases between. Here the CDR3 reads CASAPDRHSPLHF. DNA of the CDR3: TGTGCCAGTGCCCCGGACAGACATTCACCCCTCCACTTT.

CDR3 sequence (DNA): TGTGCCAGCGGGTCCGGTAGCGGGGCAGGAGAGACCCAGTACTTC. Translating it yields CASGSGSGAGETQYF. The V call is TRBV7-7, the J call TRBJ2-5; TRBD2 aligns across 8 bases. CDR1 and CDR2 from the germline V gene are SSHAT and FNYEAQ (reference sequence). CDR3 size: 15 residues. J gave up 4 bases and V 8 bases, and 12 bases lay outside the gene matches.

This clone was counted a few times. The chain employs TRBV28 and TRBJ2-7, with 11 bases identical to TRBD1. The trim removed 5 bases at V and 5 bases at J, leaving 5 bases unmatched. Germline V gene data show CDR1 as MDHEN and CDR2 as SYDVKM. This CDR3 has 14 amino acids. CDR3 protein: CASSRDRGFDEQYF. The CDR3 DNA is TGTGCCAGCAGTAGGGACAGGGGGTTCGACGAGCAGTACTTC.

The chain combines TRBV7-9 with TRBJ1-4; a possible D gene is TRBD1 (5 bases). The CDR3 has 12 amino acids. CDR1 is SEHNR, CDR2 FQNEAQ, per germline (reference sequence). Deletions cut 3 bases from V and 8 bases from J, with 7 bases between. DNA of the CDR3: TGTGCCAGCAGCTTTGAGGGGGAAAAACTGTTTTTT. Translating it yields CASSFEGEKLFF.

The chain carries TRBV5-1 and TRBJ2-2; D is unresolved. The CDR3 consists of 14 residues. Germline-derived CDR1 and CDR2 are SGHRS and YFSETQ. Trimming stripped 5 bases from V and 0 bases from J, with 8 bases between. CDR3 DNA sequence: TGCGCCAGCAGAAAGGCAGCGAACACCGGGGAGCTGTTTTTT. Amino acid sequence: CASRKAANTGELFF.

The chain couples TRBV5-4 to TRBJ2-5, with TRBD2 as a possible D gene (5 bases). Trimming pared 4 bases from V and 1 base from J, leaving 11 bases between. Germline CDR1 reads SGHNT; CDR2 reads YYREEE (reference sequence). This CDR3 comprises 14 residues. Written as DNA, the CDR3 is TGTGCCAGCAGCGCGGTCGGGGTCCAAGAGACCCAGTACTTC. This gives the protein CASSAVGVQETQYF.

On this clone: Distinct nucleotide sequences in the sample also encode this CDR3. The genes are TRBV7-9 and TRBJ2-7; 7 bases are a match to TRBD1. With 4 bases clipped from V and 5 bases from J, the junction kept 2 bases outside the gene matches. CDR1 is SEHNR, CDR2 FQNEAQ, per germline (reference sequence). CDR3 length equals 12 residues. This CDR3 reads CASSSTGDEQYF. CDR3 sequence (DNA): TGTGCCAGCAGCTCAACAGGGGACGAGCAGTACTTC.

V gene TRBV28 combines with J gene TRBJ1-1; D unclear. Germline CDR1 reads MDHEN; CDR2 reads SYDVKM. This CDR3 has 13 amino acids. Trimming removed 2 bases from V and 5 bases from J, with 9 bases in between. The CDR3 here is CASSLQEWTEAFF. For the CDR3, the DNA is TGTGCCAGCAGTTTACAGGAGTGGACTGAAGCTTTCTTT.

The sample holds one count of this clone. CDR3 residues: CASSLLSTASETQYF. In DNA form, the CDR3 reads TGTGCCAGCAGCTTACTCTCGACAGCCAGTGAGACCCAGTACTTC. The chain links TRBV7-2 to TRBJ2-5; TRBD1 is a possible D gene (5 bases). The CDR3 loop spans 15 amino acids. Trimming took 2 bases from V and 5 from J, leaving 15 bases between them. Germline-derived CDR1 and CDR2 are SGHTA and FQGNSA.